The entry that follows covers one T cell receptor beta chain sequence. V trimming: 3 bases; J trimming: 5 bases; junction bases outside the gene matches: 7. The CDR3 consists of 15 residues. Germline assignment: CDR1 SGDLS and CDR2 YYNGEE. This entry is derived from a study of CD8+CD57+ T cells in acquired aplastic anemia. TCR beta VDJ combinations and CDR3 sequences were profiled from genomic DNA. TCRdb re-analysed the reads in MiXCR, keeping a single row per CDR3 protein. The sample includes 150,000 to 200,000 distinct CDR3 sequences, roughly 63% of them seen just once. The chain links TRBV9 to TRBJ2-7; TRBD2 aligns across 11 bases. The sequencing input was sorted CD4+, CD8+, or CD8+CD57+ T cells (not recorded which) from PBMCs. The TCR originated in a human donor in good health. CDR3 sequence (DNA): TGTGCCAGCAGCGATAGCGGGGGGGCCTTGGACGAGCAGTACTTC. This codes for CASSDSGGALDEQYF. The full variable domain, in which reference TRBV9 and TRBJ2-7 provide the parts outside the CDR3, is DSGVTQTPKHLITATGQRVTLRCSPRSGDLSVYWYQQSLDQGLQFLIQYYNGEERAKGNILERFSAQQFPDLHSELNLSSLELGDSALYFCASSDSGGALDEQYFGPGTRLTVT.